This T cell receptor (beta chain) originates from a study of cytomegalovirus exposure and HLA in healthy donors. This clone is a singleton in its sample. There are 14 residues in the CDR3. V was pared by 3 bases and J by 4 bases, with 9 bases between. Germline CDR1 and CDR2: PRHDT and FYEKMQ (reference sequence). The PCR used 60 Vbeta and 13 Jbeta primers. Produced via immunoSEQ multiplex PCR; TCRdb's table is partial and in-frame only. The sample lists some 150,000 clones, about 80% occurring once. This chain links TRBV13 with TRBJ2-2; D not resolved. The receptor was isolated from a woman between 40 and 55 years old in good health and CMV-seronegative. The material sequenced was PBMCs. CDR3 amino acids: CASSFGSFTGELFF. The CDR3 DNA sequence: TGTGCCAGCAGCTTCGGGTCCTTCACCGGGGAGCTGTTTTTT.